The 7 T cell receptor beta chains reported below all come from one sample, sequenced in a study of cytomegalovirus exposure and HLA in healthy donors. The primer mix had 60 Vbeta and 13 Jbeta primers. Clones were sequenced by immunoSEQ multiplex PCR, and TCRdb holds only the in-frame ones, with some missing. The sample has a few hundred thousand clones; approximately 79% are singletons. Sequenced sample: PBMCs. The receptors were sampled from a girl aged 2 to 9 in good health and CMV-seronegative.

V is TRBV5-1 and J is TRBJ1-2; 7 bases line up with TRBD1. CDR1 is SGHRS and CDR2 is YFSETQ in the germline V gene. V lost 7 bases to trimming and J lost 5 bases; unmatched junction nucleotides: 17. The CDR3 is 16 amino acids. The CDR3 DNA follows: TGCGCCAGCGCCTCAAGGGCTGCGGGACAGCAGTATGGCTACACCTTC. This sequence encodes CASASRAAGQQYGYTF.

The chain links TRBV15 to TRBJ2-7, with TRBD1 as a possible D gene (5 bases). Germline V gene sequence: CDR1 LNHNV, CDR2 YYDKDF (reference sequence). The CDR3 loop spans 15 amino acids. The V and J ends lost 0 bases and 3 bases respectively, with 12 bases between them. The CDR3 here is CATSRDPGSSYEQYF. The CDR3 DNA is TGTGCCACCAGCAGAGACCCAGGGTCAAGCTACGAGCAGTACTTC.

V usage is TRBV7-9 and J usage is TRBJ2-7; TRBD1 is a possible D gene (6 bases). V was trimmed by 1 base and J by 3 bases, leaving 13 bases between them. This CDR3 comprises 15 residues. Germline CDR1 and CDR2: SEHNR and FQNEAQ (reference sequence). The CDR3 sequence: CASSLGAGESYEQYF. The DNA for the CDR3 is TGTGCCAGCAGCTTAGGGGCAGGGGAAAGCTACGAGCAGTACTTC. Combining the CDR3 with reference TRBV7-9 and TRBJ2-7 gives the whole variable domain DTGVSQNPRHKITKRGQNVTFRCDPISEHNRLYWYRQTLGQGPEFLTYFQNEAQLEKSRLLSDRFSAERPKGSFSTLEIQRTEQGDSAMYLCASSLGAGESYEQYFGPGTRLTVT.

In its sample, this clone was seen once. The chain joins TRBV4-2 to TRBJ2-1; TRBD2 matches 16 bases. V lost 5 bases to trimming and J lost 6 bases; unmatched junction nucleotides: 4. The V gene's germline CDR1 is LGHNA and CDR2 YNFKEQ. The CDR3 is 16 amino acids. The CDR3 DNA follows: TGTGCCAGCAGCACGGGACTAGCGGGGGGGCTCAATGAGCAGTTCTTC. Its translation: CASSTGLAGGLNEQFF.

The chain links TRBV19 to TRBJ1-5, with 7 bases identical to TRBD1. J lost 2 bases, V lost 6 bases, and 10 bases had no gene match. The CDR3 runs to 16 residues. Per germline, CDR1 LNHDA and CDR2 SQIVND (reference sequence). The CDR3 DNA reads as TGTGCCAGTAGCCCAACTTACAGGGGAGGCAATCAGCCCCAGCATTTT. Translation gives CASSPTYRGGNQPQHF.

CDR3 loop: CASSLGLGPSSYEQYF. The CDR3 nucleotides are TGTGCCAGCAGCTTGGGACTAGGACCCTCCTCCTACGAGCAGTACTTC. This chain uses TRBV5-4 with TRBJ2-7; possibly TRBD2 for D (6 bases). Trimming pared 0 bases from V and 0 bases from J, leaving 13 bases between. The germline V gene has CDR1 SGHNT and CDR2 YYREEE (reference sequence). CDR3 length: 16 residues.

The rearrangement joins TRBV4-1 to TRBJ1-5; no reliable D call. Germline CDR1 reads MGHRA; CDR2 reads YSYEKL. The ends were cut back, 2 bases at V and 10 bases at J, with 12 bases in the middle. This CDR3 is 13 amino acids long. The CDR3 coding sequence is TGCGCCAGCAGCCAAATAGGACTACCCCCCCAGCATTTT. Translated: CASSQIGLPPQHF.